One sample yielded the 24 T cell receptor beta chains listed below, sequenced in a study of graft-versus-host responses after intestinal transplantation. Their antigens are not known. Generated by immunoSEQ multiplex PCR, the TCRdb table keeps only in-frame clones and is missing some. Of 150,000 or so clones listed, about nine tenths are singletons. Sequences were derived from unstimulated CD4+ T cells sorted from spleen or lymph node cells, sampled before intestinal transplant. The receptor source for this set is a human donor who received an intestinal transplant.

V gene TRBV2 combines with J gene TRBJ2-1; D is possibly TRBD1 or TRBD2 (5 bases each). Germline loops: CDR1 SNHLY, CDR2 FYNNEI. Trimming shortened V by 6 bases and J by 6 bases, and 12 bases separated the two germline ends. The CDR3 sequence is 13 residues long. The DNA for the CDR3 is TGTGCCAGCAGCCGGGACCTTTTCAATGAGCAGTTCTTC. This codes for CASSRDLFNEQFF.

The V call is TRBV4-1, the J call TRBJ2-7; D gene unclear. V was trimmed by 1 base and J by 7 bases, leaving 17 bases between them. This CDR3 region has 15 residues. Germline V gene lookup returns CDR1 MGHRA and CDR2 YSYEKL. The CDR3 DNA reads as TGCGCCAGCAGCCAAGGAGTGAAAGTAATGGGGGAGCAGTACTTC. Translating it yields CASSQGVKVMGEQYF.

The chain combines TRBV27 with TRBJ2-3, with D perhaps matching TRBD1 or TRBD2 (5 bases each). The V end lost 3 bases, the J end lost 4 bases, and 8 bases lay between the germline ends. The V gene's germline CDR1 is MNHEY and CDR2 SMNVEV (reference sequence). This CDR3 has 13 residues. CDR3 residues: CASSFGGADTQYF. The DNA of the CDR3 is TGTGCCAGCAGTTTTGGGGGTGCAGATACGCAGTATTTT.

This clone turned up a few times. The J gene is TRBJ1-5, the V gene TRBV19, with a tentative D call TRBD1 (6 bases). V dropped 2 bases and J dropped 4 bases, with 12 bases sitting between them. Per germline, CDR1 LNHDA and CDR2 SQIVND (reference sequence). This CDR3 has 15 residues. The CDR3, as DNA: TGTGCCAGTAGTATATTCCGACAGGTAAATCAGCCCCAGCATTTT. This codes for CASSIFRQVNQPQHF.

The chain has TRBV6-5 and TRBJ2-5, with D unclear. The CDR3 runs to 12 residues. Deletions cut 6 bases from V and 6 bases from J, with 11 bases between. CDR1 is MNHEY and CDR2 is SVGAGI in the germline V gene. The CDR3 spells CASSPSRQTQYF. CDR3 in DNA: TGTGCCAGCAGCCCCTCTAGGCAGACCCAGTACTTC.

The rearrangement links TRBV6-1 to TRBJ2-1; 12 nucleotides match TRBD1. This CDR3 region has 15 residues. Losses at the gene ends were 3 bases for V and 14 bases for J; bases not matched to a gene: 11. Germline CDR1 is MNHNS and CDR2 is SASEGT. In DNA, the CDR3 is TGTGCCAGCAGTGACCTTACGGGACAGGGGGCAAAGGAGTTCTTC. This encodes CASSDLTGQGAKEFF.

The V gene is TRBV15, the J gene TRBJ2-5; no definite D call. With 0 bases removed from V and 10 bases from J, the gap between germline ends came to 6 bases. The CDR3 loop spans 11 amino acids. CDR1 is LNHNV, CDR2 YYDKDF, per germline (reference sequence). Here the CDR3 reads CATSRETVQYF. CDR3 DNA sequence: TGTGCCACCAGCAGAGAAACAGTCCAGTACTTC.

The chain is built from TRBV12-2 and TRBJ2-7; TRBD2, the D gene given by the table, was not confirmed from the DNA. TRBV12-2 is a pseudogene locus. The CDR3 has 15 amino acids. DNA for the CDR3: TGTGCAAGTCGGCCCTTGAACTCGATGAAATACGAGCAGTACTTC. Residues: CASRPLNSMKYEQYF.

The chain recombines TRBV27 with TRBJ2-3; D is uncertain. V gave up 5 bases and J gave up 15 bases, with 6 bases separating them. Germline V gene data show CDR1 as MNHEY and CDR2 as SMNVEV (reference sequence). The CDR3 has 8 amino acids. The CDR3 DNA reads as TGTGCCAGCAGTCCACCTTATTTT. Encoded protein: CASSPPYF.

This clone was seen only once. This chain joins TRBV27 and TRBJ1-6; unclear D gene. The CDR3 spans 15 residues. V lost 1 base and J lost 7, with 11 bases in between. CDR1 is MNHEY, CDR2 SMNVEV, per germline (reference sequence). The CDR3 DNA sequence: TGTGCCAGCAGTTTATTGGCCGTTTTAAATTCACCCCTCCACTTT. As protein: CASSLLAVLNSPLHF.

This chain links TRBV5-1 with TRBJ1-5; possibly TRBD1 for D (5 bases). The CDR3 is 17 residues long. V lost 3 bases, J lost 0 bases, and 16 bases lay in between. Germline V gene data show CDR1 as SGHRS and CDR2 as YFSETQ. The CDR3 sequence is CASSYFGEGNSNQPQHF. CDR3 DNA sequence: TGCGCCAGCAGCTATTTTGGGGAGGGGAATAGCAATCAGCCCCAGCATTTT. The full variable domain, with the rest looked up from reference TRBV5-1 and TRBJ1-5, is KAGVTQTPRYLIKTRGQQVTLSCSPISGHRSVSWYQQTPGQGLQFLFEYFSETQRNKGNFPGRFSGRQFSNSRSEMNVSTLELGDSALYLCASSYFGEGNSNQPQHFGDGTRLSIL.

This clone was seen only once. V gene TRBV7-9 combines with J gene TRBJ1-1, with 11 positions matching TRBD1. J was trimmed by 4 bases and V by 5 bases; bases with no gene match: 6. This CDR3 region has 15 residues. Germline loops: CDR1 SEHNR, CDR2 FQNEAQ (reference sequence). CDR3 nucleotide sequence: TGTGCCAGCAGCCCCCTGGACAGGGGGCCCACTGAAGCTTTCTTT. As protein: CASSPLDRGPTEAFF.

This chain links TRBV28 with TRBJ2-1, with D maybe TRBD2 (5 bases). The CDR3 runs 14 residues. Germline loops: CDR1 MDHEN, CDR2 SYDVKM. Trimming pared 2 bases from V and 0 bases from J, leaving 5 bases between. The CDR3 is CASSLGSSYNEQFF. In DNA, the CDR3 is TGTGCCAGCAGTTTAGGGAGCTCCTACAATGAGCAGTTCTTC. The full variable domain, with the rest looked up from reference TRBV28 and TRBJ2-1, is DVKVTQSSRYLVKRTGEKVFLECVQDMDHENMFWYRQDPGLGLRLIYFSYDVKMKEKGDIPEGYSVSREKKERFSLILESASTNQTSMYLCASSLGSSYNEQFFGPGTRLTVL.

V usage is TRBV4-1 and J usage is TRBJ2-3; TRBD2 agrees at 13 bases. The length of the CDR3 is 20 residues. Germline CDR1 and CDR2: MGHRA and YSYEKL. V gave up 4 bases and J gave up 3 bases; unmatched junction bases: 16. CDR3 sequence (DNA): TGCGCCAGCAGCCCCAGGCCCGGGGGTGGACTAGCGGGAGTTACAGATACGCAGTATTTT. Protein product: CASSPRPGGGLAGVTDTQYF.

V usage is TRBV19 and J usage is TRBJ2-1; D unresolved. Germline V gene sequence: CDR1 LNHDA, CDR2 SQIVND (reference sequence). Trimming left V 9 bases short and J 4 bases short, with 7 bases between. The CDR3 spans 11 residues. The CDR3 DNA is TGTGCCAGCAACTCATACAATGAGCAGTTCTTC. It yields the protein CASNSYNEQFF.

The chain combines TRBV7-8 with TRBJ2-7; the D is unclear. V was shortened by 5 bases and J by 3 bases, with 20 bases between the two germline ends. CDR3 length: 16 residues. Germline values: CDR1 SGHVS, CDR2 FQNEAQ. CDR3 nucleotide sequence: TGTGCCAGCAGCCCGAGGCGCACCAATCTCCGCTACGAGCAGTACTTC. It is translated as CASSPRRTNLRYEQYF.

This chain's CDR3 is CASRRPGEETQYF. The CDR3 nucleotides are TGTGCCAGCAGGCGGCCGGGGGAAGAGACCCAGTACTTC. The rearrangement joins TRBV5-6 to TRBJ2-5; D may be TRBD2 (6 bases). V lost 5 bases, J lost 3 bases, and 11 bases lay in between. The CDR3 length is 13 residues. Germline values: CDR1 SGHDT, CDR2 YYEEEE.

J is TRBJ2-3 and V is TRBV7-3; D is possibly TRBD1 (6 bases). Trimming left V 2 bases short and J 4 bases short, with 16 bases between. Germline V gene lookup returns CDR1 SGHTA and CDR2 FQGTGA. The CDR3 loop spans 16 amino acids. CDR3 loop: CASSLGGRVGPDTQYF. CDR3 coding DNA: TGTGCCAGCAGCTTAGGGGGCAGGGTGGGACCAGATACGCAGTATTTT.

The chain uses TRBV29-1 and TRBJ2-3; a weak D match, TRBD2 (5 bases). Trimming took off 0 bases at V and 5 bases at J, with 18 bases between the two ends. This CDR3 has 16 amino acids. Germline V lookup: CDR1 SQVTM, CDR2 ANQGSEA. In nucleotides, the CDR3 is TGCAGCGTTGAAGATCGGCTTAAAGGAGGTGGAGATACGCAGTATTTT. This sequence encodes CSVEDRLKGGGDTQYF.

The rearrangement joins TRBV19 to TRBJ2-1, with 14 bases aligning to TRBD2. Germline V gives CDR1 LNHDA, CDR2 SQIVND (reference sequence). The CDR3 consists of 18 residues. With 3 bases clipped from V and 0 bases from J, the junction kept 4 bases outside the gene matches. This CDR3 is CASSMGTSGSSSYNEQFF. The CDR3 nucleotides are TGTGCCAGTAGTATGGGGACTAGCGGGAGCAGCTCCTACAATGAGCAGTTCTTC. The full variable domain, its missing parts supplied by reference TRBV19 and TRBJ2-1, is DGGITQSPKYLFRKEGQNVTLSCEQNLNHDAMYWYRQDPGQGLRLIYYSQIVNDFQKGDIAEGYSVSREKKESFPLTVTSAQKNPTAFYLCASSMGTSGSSSYNEQFFGPGTRLTVL.

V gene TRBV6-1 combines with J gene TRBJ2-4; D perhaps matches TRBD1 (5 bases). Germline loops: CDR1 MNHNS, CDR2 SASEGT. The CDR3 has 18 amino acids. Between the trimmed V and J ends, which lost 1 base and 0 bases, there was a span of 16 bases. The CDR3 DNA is TGTGCCAGCAGTGAAGTTACGGCAGGGTCTTCAGCCAAAAACATTCAGTACTTC. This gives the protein CASSEVTAGSSAKNIQYF.

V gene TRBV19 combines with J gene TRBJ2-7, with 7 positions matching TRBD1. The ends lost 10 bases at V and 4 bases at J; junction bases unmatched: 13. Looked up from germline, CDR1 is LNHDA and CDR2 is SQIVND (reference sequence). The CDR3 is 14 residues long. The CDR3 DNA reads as TGTGCCAATCAAGTCCGGGGACAGCGATACGAGCAGTACTTC. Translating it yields CANQVRGQRYEQYF.

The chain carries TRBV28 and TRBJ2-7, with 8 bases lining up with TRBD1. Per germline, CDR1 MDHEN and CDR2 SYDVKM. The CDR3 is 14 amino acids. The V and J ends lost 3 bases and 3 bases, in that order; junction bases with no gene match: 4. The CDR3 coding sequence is TGTGCCAGCAGTTTCCCGGGACAGGTCTACGAGCAGTACTTC. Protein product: CASSFPGQVYEQYF.

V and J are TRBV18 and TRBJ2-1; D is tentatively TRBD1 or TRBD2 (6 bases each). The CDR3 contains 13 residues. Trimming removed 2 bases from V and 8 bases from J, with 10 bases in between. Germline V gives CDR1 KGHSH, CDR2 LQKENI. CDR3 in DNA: TGTGCCAGCTCACCATTAGGGGGGCATGAGCAGTTCTTC. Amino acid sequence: CASSPLGGHEQFF.